What follows describes a single T cell receptor (beta chain). The antigen is not known. This entry is derived from a study of Tregs in tolerant kidney transplant recipients. Study results and limitations: The small number of patients limits these findings pending further validation. The most relevant donor-specific Treg TCRbeta repertoire apparently came from expansion with activated donor B cells.

CD4+CD25+CD127- Tregs, CD4+CD25- non-Tregs, CD4 and CD8 cells were sorted. Trimming cost V 4 bases and J 4 bases; bases outside gene matches: 13. CDR1 and CDR2 from the germline V gene are MGHRA and YSYEKL. There are 17 residues in the CDR3. The assay was immunoSEQ multiplex PCR, and TCRdb's table has in-frame clones only and misses some. The sample contains approximately 260,000 clones, 80% to 85% of which appear only once. The chain employs TRBV4-1 and TRBJ1-1; 9 bases map to TRBD1. The material sequenced was CD4+ T cells from blood. This TCR was sampled from a human donor in good health. Here the CDR3 reads CASSRRQGVYLSTEAFF. The CDR3 DNA reads TGCGCCAGCAGCCGACGACAGGGGGTATATCTGAGCACTGAAGCTTTCTTT.